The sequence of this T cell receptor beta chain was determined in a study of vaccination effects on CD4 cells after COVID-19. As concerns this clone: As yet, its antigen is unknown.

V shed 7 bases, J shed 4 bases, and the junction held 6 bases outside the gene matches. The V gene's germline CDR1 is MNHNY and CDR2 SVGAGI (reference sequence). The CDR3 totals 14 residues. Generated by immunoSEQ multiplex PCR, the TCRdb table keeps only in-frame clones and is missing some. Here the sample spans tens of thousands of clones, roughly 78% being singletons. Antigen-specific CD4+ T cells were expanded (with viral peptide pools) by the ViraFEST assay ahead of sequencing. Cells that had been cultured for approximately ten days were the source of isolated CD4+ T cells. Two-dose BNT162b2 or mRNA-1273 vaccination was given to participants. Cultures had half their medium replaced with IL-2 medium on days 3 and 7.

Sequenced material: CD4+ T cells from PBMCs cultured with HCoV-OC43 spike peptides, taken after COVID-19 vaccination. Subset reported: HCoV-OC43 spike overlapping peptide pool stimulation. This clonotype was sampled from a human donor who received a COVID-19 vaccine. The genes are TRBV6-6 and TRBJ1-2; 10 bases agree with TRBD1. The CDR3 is CASTRDRGFYGYTF. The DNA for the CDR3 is TGTGCCAGCACCCGGGACAGGGGTTTCTATGGCTACACCTTC.